These T cell receptor beta chains were read from a single sample in a study of blood T cells in healthy people across ages. TCRdb re-called the 5' RACE reads with MiXCR, one entry per CDR3 protein. The sample consists of roughly 2 million distinct CDR3 sequences, 49% of them appearing once. Material for sequencing was blood. The receptors stem from a woman between 40 and 50 years old in good health. CDR3s include the opening cysteine and the closing phenylalanine or tryptophan. The D gene is left open where the match is weak.

TRBV3-1,-,CASSVGTPSNIQYF
TRBV28,-,CASREGSEQFF
TRBV15,TRBD2,CATSKSGGRGTQYF
TRBV6-5,-,CASSAGAYEQYF
TRBV5-6,TRBD1,CASSLAGQGDTDTQYF
TRBV9,TRBD2,CASSVEAGGYEQYF
TRBV11-2,TRBD2,CASSDLAGALNEQFF
TRBV5-1,TRBD1,CASSLGQGTNEQFF
TRBV4-2,-,CASSQRGGNTDTQYF
TRBV7-2,TRBD1,CASSRTGTGIPYEQYF
TRBV7-9,TRBD2,CASSTGLAGVENIQYF
TRBV11-1,TRBD2,CASSFTSGGIVAKNIQYF
TRBV20-1,TRBD1,CSARDSCEQYF
TRBV6-6,-,CASRRTDPYEQYF
TRBV7-9,-,CASNPPWLETQYF
TRBV28,TRBD2,CASSPQLAGSYNEQFF
TRBV2,-,CASSATDREQYF
TRBV5-1,-,CASSLEGGTYEQYF
TRBV4-1,TRBD2,CASNLAGGKDTQYF
TRBV20-1,TRBD1,CSARGQGLVKQYF
TRBV12-3/TRBV12-4,-,CASSLGPGGSSYNSPLHF
TRBV6-2/TRBV6-3,TRBD2,CASAGTTKETQYF
TRBV20-1,TRBD2,CSALAGDNTGELFF
TRBV13,TRBD2,CASSAPLSGGTTDTQYF
TRBV20-1,-,CSATDDYEQYF
TRBV7-3,-,CASSLNREGRNEQFF
TRBV28,-,CASSPLWKQFF
TRBV5-1,-,CASTIEGTRTYNEQFF
TRBV5-1,TRBD1,CASSPAGTGTQETQYF
TRBV12-3/TRBV12-4,TRBD1,CASSLGTGESKQFF
TRBV7-2,-,CASSWGLDNYGYTF
TRBV6-2/TRBV6-3,TRBD1,CASNGQGARNEQFF
TRBV5-1,-,CASGVTGTTGELFF
TRBV20-1,TRBD1,CSATDRGDYGYTF
TRBV20-1,TRBD1,CSAQGDLYNEQFF
TRBV6-6,TRBD2,CASRGLAGKSSYEQYF
TRBV6-6,-,CASSYPAAATEQYF
TRBV7-9,TRBD1,CASSLALGQASAGYTF
TRBV7-9,-,CASSEQGPRADTQYF
TRBV20-1,-,CSARDPGTGNYEQYF
TRBV6-1,-,CASNSYPGPTDTQYF
TRBV5-1,-,CASSLAVPDNEQYF
TRBV6-1,-,CASSGRSIGTEAFF
TRBV6-6,-,CASRQGHSNYGYTF
TRBV12-5,TRBD1,CASGSSRGPKVVRVYSNQPQHF
TRBV27,-,CATRRGGGTEAFF
TRBV5-1,TRBD1,CASSSTGSHNEQFF
TRBV2,-,CASKGLDGTGTQYF
TRBV12-3/TRBV12-4,-,CASSWGSHNEQYF
TRBV7-9,-,CASSLGRQVVYEQYF
TRBV20-1,-,CSAPPYASSYNSPLHF
TRBV20-1,-,CSARRARGSPYEQYF
TRBV20-1,TRBD2,CSASEGLAGYEQFF
TRBV27,-,CASSLRLRGAYYGYTF
TRBV29-1,-,CSVVRGANEQFF